The rows below give T cell receptor beta chains drawn from one sample of a study of T cells after yellow fever vaccination. A single record per CDR3 protein comes from TCRdb applying MiXCR to the 5' RACE reads. The repertoire holds hundreds of thousands of distinct CDR3 sequences, with about 12% as singletons. The material sequenced was PBMCs, taken on the day of the yellow fever booster vaccination. The receptor source for this set is a man aged 30 to 39 who received the YFV17D yellow fever vaccine. CDR3s include the opening cysteine and the closing phenylalanine or tryptophan. The D gene is left open where the match is weak. Part of the rows lack a size; the others show once, few, many or a class for expanded clones.

>TRBD1|TRBJ2-7|TRBV29-1|many
CSVLLGTGEGEQYF
TGCAGCGTCCTACTCGGGACAGGCGAGGGAGAGCAGTACTTC
>.|TRBJ1-6|TRBV30|.
CAWSQETPNSPLHF
TGTGCCTGGAGTCAAGAGACACCGAATTCACCCCTCCACTTT
>TRBD1|TRBJ2-5|TRBV2|few
CASSEFEPGGLGETQYF
TGTGCCAGCAGTGAATTTGAGCCAGGGGGCTTGGGAGAGACCCAGTACTTC
>TRBD1|TRBJ2-1|TRBV25-1|few
CASSRVGDRGRNEQFF
TGTGCCAGCAGCAGGGTGGGGGACAGGGGAAGGAATGAGCAGTTCTTC
>.|TRBJ1-1|TRBV6-5|.
CASSLSVGMNTEAFF
TGTGCCAGCAGTCTCTCGGTTGGGATGAACACTGAAGCTTTCTTT
>.|TRBJ2-7|TRBV7-2|few
CASSFGADYSYEQYF
TGTGCCAGCAGCTTCGGAGCGGATTATTCCTACGAGCAGTACTTC
>.|TRBJ2-1|TRBV24-1|.
CATSDPWTGARGSNEQFF
TGTGCCACCAGTGACCCCTGGACGGGGGCAAGAGGAAGCAATGAGCAGTTCTTC
>.|TRBJ2-7|TRBV5-1|many
CASSLDSALGQYF
TGCGCCAGCAGTCTCGACAGCGCCTTGGGGCAGTACTTC
>.|TRBJ1-3|TRBV29-1|.
CSVIDSSGNTIYF
TGCAGCGTTATTGACAGCTCTGGAAACACCATATATTTT
>TRBD1|TRBJ1-1|TRBV10-2|.
CASSRGGGAGVAEAFF
TGCGCCAGCAGTAGGGGAGGGGGCGCAGGGGTCGCTGAAGCTTTCTTT
>.|TRBJ2-6|TRBV12-3/TRBV12-4|.
CASRTQGPGANVLTF
TGTGCCAGCAGGACTCAGGGACCTGGGGCCAACGTCCTGACTTTC
>.|TRBJ1-5|TRBV20-1|.
CSARDRVRGQPQHF
TGCAGTGCTAGAGATCGGGTTCGGGGCCAGCCCCAGCATTTT
>TRBD1|TRBJ1-4|TRBV25-1|.
CASRGTVSKLFF
TGTGCCAGTCGAGGGACAGTCAGTAAACTGTTTTTT
>.|TRBJ2-3|TRBV7-2|.
CASSFSSQRTDTQYF
TGTGCCAGCAGCTTTTCCTCCCAACGCACAGATACGCAGTATTTT
>TRBD2|TRBJ2-5|TRBV12-3/TRBV12-4|.
CASSPPQGLAGGETQYF
TGTGCCAGCAGTCCACCCCAGGGTCTAGCGGGAGGGGAGACCCAGTACTTC
>.|TRBJ1-4|TRBV19|.
CASSIRTTRPNEKLFF
TGTGCCAGTAGTATTCGGACCACAAGGCCTAATGAAAAACTGTTTTTT
>TRBD2|TRBJ2-5|TRBV5-1|.
CASSLRLAGGYESQYF
TGCGCCAGCAGCTTGCGACTAGCGGGAGGCTATGAGAGCCAGTACTTC